Sequencing of this T cell receptor beta chain was carried out in a study of blood T cell repertoires in COVID-19. Across the study: Nucleic acid was either cDNA or gDNA, and it came from T cells, B-cell-depleted T cells, or PBMCs.

CDR1 and CDR2 (germline): MGHRA, YSYEKL. The CDR3 covers 16 residues. The J segment lost 4 bases and the V segment lost 0 bases, leaving 8 bases of the junction unmatched. The assay was immunoSEQ multiplex PCR, and TCRdb's table has in-frame clones only and misses some. The repertoire holds 150,000 to 200,000 clones, 83% seen once, with 1.5% in the top ten. The source material was peripheral blood. This chain connects TRBV4-1 to TRBJ2-7; 8 bases are a match to TRBD1. This clonotype originated in a human donor in a cohort sampled during active COVID-19. The CDR3 loop is CASSQEGQGGVYEQYF. The DNA for the CDR3 is TGCGCCAGCAGCCAAGAAGGACAGGGAGGTGTATACGAGCAGTACTTC.